This T cell receptor beta chain comes out of a study of T-cell memory formation after mild COVID-19. In TCRdb, the 5' RACE reads were re-called with MiXCR into one record per CDR3 protein. The sample lists about 430,000 distinct CDR3 sequences, more than 15% occurring once. This clonotype showed up just a few times. V gave up 2 bases and J gave up 4 bases, with 14 bases separating them. This CDR3 comprises 15 residues. This chain uses TRBV12-3 or TRBV12-4 with TRBJ2-5; D is possibly TRBD2 (5 bases). What was sequenced was PBMCs or a T cell subset sorted from them (not recorded which). The origin of this receptor is a man younger than 35 who had mild COVID-19 (a few samples of this study predate the infection). Cell type and time point are not known. CDR3 amino acids: CASSLRRSRGETQYF. Written as DNA, the CDR3 is TGTGCCAGCAGTTTAAGACGCTCACGGGGAGAGACCCAGTACTTC.